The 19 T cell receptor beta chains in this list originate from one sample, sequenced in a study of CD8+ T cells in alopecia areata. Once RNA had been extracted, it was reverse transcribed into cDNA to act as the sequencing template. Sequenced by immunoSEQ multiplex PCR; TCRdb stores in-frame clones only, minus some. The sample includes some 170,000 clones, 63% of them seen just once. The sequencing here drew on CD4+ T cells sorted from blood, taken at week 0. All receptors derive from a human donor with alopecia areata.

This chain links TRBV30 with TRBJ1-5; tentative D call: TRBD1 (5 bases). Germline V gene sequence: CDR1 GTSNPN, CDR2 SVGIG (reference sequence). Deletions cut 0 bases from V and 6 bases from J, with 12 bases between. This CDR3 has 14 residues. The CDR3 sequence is CAWSVAGGSQPQHF. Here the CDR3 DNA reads TGTGCCTGGAGTGTAGCGGGGGGGAGTCAGCCCCAGCATTTT.

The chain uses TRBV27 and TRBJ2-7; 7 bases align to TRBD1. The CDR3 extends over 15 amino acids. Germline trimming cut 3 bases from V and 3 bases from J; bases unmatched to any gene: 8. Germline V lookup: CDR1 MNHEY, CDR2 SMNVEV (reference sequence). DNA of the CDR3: TGTGCCAGCAGTTTGTTCAGGGACAGAGGCTACGAGCAGTACTTC. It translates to CASSLFRDRGYEQYF.

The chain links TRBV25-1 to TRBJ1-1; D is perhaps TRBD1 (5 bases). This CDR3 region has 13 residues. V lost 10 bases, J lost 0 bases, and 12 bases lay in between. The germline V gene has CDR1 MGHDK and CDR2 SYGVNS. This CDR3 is CATQDRLNTEAFF. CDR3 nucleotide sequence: TGTGCCACACAGGACCGCCTGAACACTGAAGCTTTCTTT.

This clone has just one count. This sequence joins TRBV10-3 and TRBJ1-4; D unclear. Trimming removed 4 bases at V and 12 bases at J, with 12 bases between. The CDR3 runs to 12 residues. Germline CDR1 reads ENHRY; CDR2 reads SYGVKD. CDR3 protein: CAISADPVELFF. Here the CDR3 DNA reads TGTGCCATCAGTGCGGATCCGGTGGAACTGTTTTTT.

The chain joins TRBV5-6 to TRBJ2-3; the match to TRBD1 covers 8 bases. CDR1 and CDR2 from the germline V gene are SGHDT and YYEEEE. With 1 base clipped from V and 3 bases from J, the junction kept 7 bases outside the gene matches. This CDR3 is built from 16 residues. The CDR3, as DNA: TGTGCCAGCAGCTTGTGGCGACAGGGGACAACAGATACGCAGTATTTT. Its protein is CASSLWRQGTTDTQYF.

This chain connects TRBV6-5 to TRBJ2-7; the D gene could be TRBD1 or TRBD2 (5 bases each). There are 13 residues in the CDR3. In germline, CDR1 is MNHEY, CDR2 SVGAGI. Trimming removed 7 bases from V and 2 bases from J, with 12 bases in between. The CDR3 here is CASTRDGTYEQYF. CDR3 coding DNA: TGTGCCAGCACTAGGGACGGAACCTACGAGCAGTACTTC.

The DNA for the CDR3 is TGTGCCAGCAGTTACTCGCAGGGGGAGCAGTACTTC. Translated, it gives CASSYSQGEQYF. This chain connects TRBV6-5 to TRBJ2-7, with a weak D call TRBD1 (6 bases). Germline V CDR1 and CDR2: MNHEY, SVGAGI. CDR3 length equals 12 residues. V was pared by 0 bases and J by 7 bases, with 7 bases between.

CDR3 in DNA: TGTGCCAGCAGGACCATCGGGACTTTCACAGATACGCAGTATTTT. Translated: CASRTIGTFTDTQYF. The J gene is TRBJ2-3, the V gene TRBV27; tentative D call: TRBD2 (6 bases). In germline, CDR1 is MNHEY, CDR2 SMNVEV (reference sequence). The CDR3 loop spans 15 amino acids. V was trimmed by 6 bases and J by 2 bases, leaving 15 bases between them.

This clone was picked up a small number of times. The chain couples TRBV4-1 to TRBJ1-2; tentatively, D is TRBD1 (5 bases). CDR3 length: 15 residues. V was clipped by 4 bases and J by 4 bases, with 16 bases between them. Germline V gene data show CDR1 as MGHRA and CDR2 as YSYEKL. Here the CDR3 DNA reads TGCGCCAGCAGCCCAGGACCCGGGGCTGTCTATGGCTACACCTTC. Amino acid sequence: CASSPGPGAVYGYTF.

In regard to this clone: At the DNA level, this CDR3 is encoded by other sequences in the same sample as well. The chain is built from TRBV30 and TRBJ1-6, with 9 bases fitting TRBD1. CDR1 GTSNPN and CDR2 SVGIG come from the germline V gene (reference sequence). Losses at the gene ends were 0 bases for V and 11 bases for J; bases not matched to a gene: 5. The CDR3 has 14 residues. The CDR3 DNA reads TGTGCCTGGAGTGTGCCTGGACAGGGGCCACCCCTCCACTTT. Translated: CAWSVPGQGPPLHF.

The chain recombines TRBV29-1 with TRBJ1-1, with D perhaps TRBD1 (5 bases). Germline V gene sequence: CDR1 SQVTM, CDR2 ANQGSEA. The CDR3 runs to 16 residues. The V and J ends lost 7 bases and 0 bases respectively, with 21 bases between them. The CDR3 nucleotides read TGCAGCGCCATTCAGATAAGACAGTCATTGAACACTGAAGCTTTCTTT. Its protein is CSAIQIRQSLNTEAFF.

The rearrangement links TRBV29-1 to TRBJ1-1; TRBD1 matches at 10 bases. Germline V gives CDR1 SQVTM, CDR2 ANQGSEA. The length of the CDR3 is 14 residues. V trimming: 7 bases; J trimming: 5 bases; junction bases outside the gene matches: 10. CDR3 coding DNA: TGCAGCGCAGACATGACAGGGGGCGATACTGAAGCTTTCTTT. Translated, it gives CSADMTGGDTEAFF. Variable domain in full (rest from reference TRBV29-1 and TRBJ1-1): SAVISQKPSRDICQRGTSLTIQCQVDSQVTMMFWYRQQPGQSLTLIATANQGSEATYESGFVIDKFPISRPNLTFSTLTVSNMSPEDSSIYLCSADMTGGDTEAFFGQGTRLTVV.

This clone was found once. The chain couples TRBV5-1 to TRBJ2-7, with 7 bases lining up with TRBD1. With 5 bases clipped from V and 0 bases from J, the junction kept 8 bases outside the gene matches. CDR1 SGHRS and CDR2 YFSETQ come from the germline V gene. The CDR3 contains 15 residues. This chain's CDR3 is CASSYGTAPSYEQYF. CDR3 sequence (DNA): TGCGCCAGCAGTTACGGGACAGCTCCCTCCTACGAGCAGTACTTC.

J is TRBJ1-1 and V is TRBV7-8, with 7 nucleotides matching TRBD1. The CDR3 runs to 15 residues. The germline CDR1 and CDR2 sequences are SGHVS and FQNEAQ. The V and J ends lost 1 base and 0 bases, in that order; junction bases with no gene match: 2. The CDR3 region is CASSLGTGMNTEAFF. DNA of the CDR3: TGTGCCAGCAGCTTAGGGACAGGTATGAACACTGAAGCTTTCTTT.

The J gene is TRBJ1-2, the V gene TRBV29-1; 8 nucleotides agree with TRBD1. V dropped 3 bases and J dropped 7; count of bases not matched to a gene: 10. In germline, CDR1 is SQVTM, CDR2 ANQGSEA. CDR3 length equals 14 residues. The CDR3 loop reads CSVEPTGVDSGYTF. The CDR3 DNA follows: TGCAGCGTTGAGCCGACAGGGGTCGATAGTGGCTACACCTTC.

The CDR3, as DNA: TGCGCCAGCAGCCAAGAGGGCAGGGGCCGCAGGGTGACCCAGTACTTC. This codes for CASSQEGRGRRVTQYF. The chain has TRBV4-3 and TRBJ2-5; tentatively, D is TRBD1 (6 bases). The V end was cut by 0 bases, the J end by 7 bases, with 18 bases between. Germline V gene sequence: CDR1 LGHNA, CDR2 YSLEER. CDR3 length equals 16 residues.

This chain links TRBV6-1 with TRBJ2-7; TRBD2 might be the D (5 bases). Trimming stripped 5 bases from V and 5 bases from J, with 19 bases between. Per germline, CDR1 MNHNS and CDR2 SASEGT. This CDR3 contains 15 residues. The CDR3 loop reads CASSLLGVRGNEQYF. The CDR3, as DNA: TGTGCCAGCAGTTTGCTCGGGGTTCGGGGTAACGAGCAGTACTTC.

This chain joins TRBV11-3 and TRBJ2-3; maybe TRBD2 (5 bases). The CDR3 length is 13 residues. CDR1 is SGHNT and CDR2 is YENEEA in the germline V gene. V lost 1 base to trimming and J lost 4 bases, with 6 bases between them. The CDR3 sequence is CASSLGGPDTQYF. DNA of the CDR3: TGTGCCAGCAGCTTAGGAGGGCCAGATACGCAGTATTTT.

As DNA, the CDR3 is TGTGCCAGCAGCGTAGCGGACAAGAACTATGGCTACACCTTC. It specifies CASSVADKNYGYTF. The chain uses TRBV9 and TRBJ1-2; maybe TRBD1 (5 bases). V lost 0 bases, J lost 2 bases, and 8 bases lay in between. CDR3 length: 14 amino acids. The germline gives CDR1 SGDLS, CDR2 YYNGEE.